These T cell receptor beta chains were read from a single sample in a study of blood T cell repertoires in COVID-19. Assay: immunoSEQ multiplex PCR; the TCRdb copy retains only in-frame clones and omits some. The table records roughly 100,000 clones, more than 75% of them present only once. Sequenced input: peripheral blood. These receptors all come from an elderly man with acute or convalescent COVID-19. The conserved cysteine and the conserved F or W are not part of the CDR3 here.

j_gene,v_gene,CDR3aa
TRBJ2-2,TRBV3-1/TRBV3-2,ASSQEDTKGTGELF
TRBJ2-1,TRBV19,ASSRKREGTYNEQF
TRBJ2-2,TRBV28,ASSSQVGGFYGELF
TRBJ1-4,TRBV5-1,ASSGMTGGSNEKLF
TRBJ1-2,TRBV10-3,AISEGGNYGYT
TRBJ2-7,TRBV5-1,ASSLASWGDEQY
TRBJ2-1,TRBV5-4,ASSLRTGNNEQF
TRBJ2-2,TRBV9,ASSPSVTGELF
TRBJ2-7,TRBV10-1,ASSESPGYEQY
TRBJ2-1,TRBV28,ASSRRGLPRRREQF
TRBJ2-6,TRBV9,ASTWGSGANVLT
TRBJ2-7,TRBV27,ASSLTGLAGKQY
TRBJ2-2,TRBV19,ASSMGTSSGELF
TRBJ2-7,TRBV9,ASSVGQDSSYEQY
TRBJ1-1,TRBV27,ASSYRENTEAF
TRBJ1-5,TRBV28,ASSLGGLSNQPQH
TRBJ2-1,TRBV25-1,ASSAPDRDPYNEQF
TRBJ2-5,TRBV5-8,ASNGGKEETQY
TRBJ2-7,TRBV6-5,ASTRTGQGNEQY
TRBJ2-1,TRBV28,ASSSAGTGLGNEQF
TRBJ1-1,TRBV28,ASSTTVNTEAF
TRBJ2-2,TRBV6-2/TRBV6-3,ASSYLRASTGTGELF
TRBJ2-3,TRBV19,ASSIGSGTSTDTQY
TRBJ2-2,TRBV2,ASTEGLGSTGELF
TRBJ1-2,TRBV2,ASSPRADYGYT
TRBJ1-5,TRBV30,AWSTRAPRGDQPQH
TRBJ2-7,TRBV19,ASTFGQGTYEQY
TRBJ2-2,TRBV19,ASSKAGGVTGELF
TRBJ2-1,TRBV30,AWSSLGDGEQF
TRBJ2-1,TRBV6-5,ASSYWGPRDNEQF
TRBJ2-3,TRBV6-2/TRBV6-3,ASSLGLAGGLADTQY
TRBJ2-7,TRBV7-2,ASTLRDRGSEQY
TRBJ2-7,TRBV7-9,ASSLARGLMGEQY
TRBJ2-3,TRBV5-1,ASSIQAPDTQY
TRBJ1-6,TRBV7-9,AGEGAGVYNSPLH
TRBJ1-1,TRBV28,ASQGTRRTEAF
TRBJ2-5,TRBV14,ASSQWLQRETQY
TRBJ1-6,TRBV5-4,ASKQGGSSYNSPLH
TRBJ2-3,TRBV12-3/TRBV12-4,ASSSRTVTQY
TRBJ1-3,TRBV7-8,ASSPGTGRVDTIY
TRBJ2-5,TRBV28,ASSKGGMETQY
TRBJ1-1,TRBV4-1,ASTLGGAGNTEAF
TRBJ2-1,TRBV3-1/TRBV3-2,ASSPLPGQGSI
TRBJ2-4,TRBV27,ASSWWTSTKNIQY
TRBJ1-2,TRBV7-2,ASSPGVINYGYT
TRBJ2-7,TRBV19,ASSFDSKPHEQY
TRBJ1-5,TRBV7-2,ASSLNPTGSNQPQH
TRBJ2-5,TRBV5-1,ASSAPGTPQETQY
TRBJ1-5,TRBV6-1,ASSEQTNQPQH